This TCR beta chain was sequenced in a study of blood T cell repertoires in COVID-19. Looking at the study overall: Spain, Italy and the United States supplied samples that represented acute and convalescent COVID-19.

Recruits, aged roughly 18 to 100 years, lived in under 25 US areas. Cohort placement rested on clinical history that participants reported themselves. The CDR3 runs to 14 residues. V was clipped by 4 bases and J by 0 bases, with 10 bases between them. Germline V gives CDR1 SGDLS, CDR2 YYNGEE. As handled by the study authors: The authors estimated nucleated cell counts from reference gene primer amplification. The repertoire was sequenced with immunoSEQ multiplex PCR; TCRdb's copy has only in-frame clones and lacks some. That table is the source of V, J and clone size, and D and trimming were worked out from the DNA. The sample carries 400,000 to 500,000 clones, 70% to 90% recorded once.

The chain uses TRBV9 and TRBJ1-1; D not certain. Sequenced sample: PBMCs or T cells enriched from blood (not recorded which). The receptor was derived from a woman between 18 and 30 years old who had been exposed to COVID-19. The chain's CDR3 is CASSPRHLNTEAFF. The DNA of the CDR3 is TGTGCCAGCAGCCCGAGACACCTGAACACTGAAGCTTTCTTT.